The TCR beta chain under discussion was sequenced for a study of early T cells in non-severe SARS-CoV-2 infection. Many counts were recorded for this clonotype. Researchers tagged individual cDNA molecules with unique molecular identifiers. TCRdb processed the 5' RACE reads anew with MiXCR; each CDR3 protein has one entry. In the table there are 35,000 to 45,000 distinct CDR3 sequences, about 6% of which are singletons. V lost 0 bases and J lost 8, with 13 bases in between. The germline CDR1 and CDR2 sequences are LGHDT and YNNKEL (reference sequence). This CDR3 has 14 residues. This chain uses TRBV3-1 with TRBJ1-2; D may be TRBD1 (6 bases). This TCR was sampled from an adult who was a healthcare worker with PCR-confirmed SARS-CoV-2 infection or an uninfected control (not recorded which). Specimen: whole blood, collected at baseline. CDR3 DNA: TGTGCCAGCAGCCAAGATGAACAGGGAGGCGGCTACACCTTC. This encodes CASSQDEQGGGYTF.